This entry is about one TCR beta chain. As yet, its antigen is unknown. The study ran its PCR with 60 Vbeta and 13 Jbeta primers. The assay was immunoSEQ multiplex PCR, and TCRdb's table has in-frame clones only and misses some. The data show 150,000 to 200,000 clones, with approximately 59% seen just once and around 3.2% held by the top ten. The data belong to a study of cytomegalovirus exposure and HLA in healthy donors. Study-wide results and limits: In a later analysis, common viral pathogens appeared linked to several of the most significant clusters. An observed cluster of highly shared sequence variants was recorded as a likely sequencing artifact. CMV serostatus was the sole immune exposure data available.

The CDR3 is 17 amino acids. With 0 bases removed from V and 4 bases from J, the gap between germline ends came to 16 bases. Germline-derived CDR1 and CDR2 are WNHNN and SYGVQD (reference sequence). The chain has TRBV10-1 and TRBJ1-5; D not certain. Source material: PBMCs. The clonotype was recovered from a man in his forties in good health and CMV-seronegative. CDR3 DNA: TGCGCCAGCAGTGAGTCGTCGCGGGTGACGGGAAATCAGCCCCAGCATTTT. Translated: CASSESSRVTGNQPQHF.